This T cell receptor (beta chain) is drawn from a study of T cells in Graves' hyperthyroidism and ophthalmopathy. At the level of the study: Any treatment followed the collection of peripheral blood at initial diagnosis.

With respect to this clonotype: A read error may be the cause here, since a much bigger clone is one base away.

CDR1 and CDR2 (germline): MDHEN, SYDVKM. The CDR3 has 17 amino acids. Amplification targeted TCR beta CDR3 regions from RNA transcripts. First-round RT-PCR targeting the TCR CDR3 was performed with the HTBI primer set. TCRdb re-derived calls from the multiplex PCR reads in MiXCR, one entry per CDR3 protein. The data hold 650,000 to 750,000 distinct CDR3 sequences, with 11% to 15% observed a single time. This receptor was taken from a woman between 18 and 29 years old with Graves' hyperthyroidism. Sample: blood. The chain recombines TRBV28 with TRBJ2-1, with D tentatively TRBD1 (7 bases). The CDR3 DNA reads TGTTCCAGCAGTCCAATCGCCCAGGGGGGCTCCTACAATGAGCAGTTCTTC. Residues: CSSSPIAQGGSYNEQFF.